This T cell receptor (beta chain) was sequenced during a study of CD8 T cells in ankylosing spondylitis. Worth noting for this clonotype: Its antigen is not identified.

Study observations and caveats: Disease-associated clones were CD8+ and fairly uncommon in peripheral blood. The clones that were linked to disease were reported to be significantly enriched in matched synovial fluid samples from ankylosing spondylitis patients. Past studies reported some motif variants in reactive arthritis synovial fluid and blood. Characteristic, it appeared, of ankylosing spondylitis blood was a TCR beta motif of roughly eight highly homologous variants.

TCRdb re-analysed the 5' RACE reads in MiXCR, keeping a single row per CDR3 protein. The data show 250,000 to 400,000 distinct CDR3 sequences, with around a tenth seen just once and roughly a tenth held by the top ten. The TCR comes from a female donor with ankylosing spondylitis or in good health (not recorded which). The specimen was blood, either unsorted or a sorted T cell fraction (not recorded which).

The CDR3 reads CSARSRGRGSVYEQFF. In DNA, the CDR3 is TGCAGTGCTAGGAGTCGGGGGAGGGGTTCGGTTTATGAGCAGTTCTTC. The rearrangement joins TRBV20-1 to TRBJ2-1; 7 nucleotides align to TRBD2. Trimming cost V 3 bases and J 8 bases; bases outside gene matches: 16. CDR1 DFQATT and CDR2 SNEGSKA come from the germline V gene (reference sequence). This CDR3 region has 16 residues.